A single sample gave rise to the 25 T cell receptor beta chains below, sequenced in a study of T cell changes during pregnancy in multiple sclerosis. Repertoires were generated with immunoSEQ multiplex PCR, while TCRdb's copy carries only in-frame clones and drops some. Here the sample spans roughly 84,000 clones, around 93% being singletons. Specimen: peripheral blood, collected in the third trimester of pregnancy. The receptors stem from a female donor in good health, enrolled as a control in a pregnancy study.

This chain joins TRBV19 and TRBJ1-2; TRBD1 aligns across 7 bases. In germline, CDR1 is LNHDA, CDR2 SQIVND (reference sequence). Trimming cost V 10 bases and J 8 bases; bases outside gene matches: 7. This CDR3 has 11 amino acids. CDR3 protein: CATLTGDGYTF. The CDR3 DNA reads as TGTGCCACCCTAACAGGGGACGGCTACACCTTC.

This chain uses TRBV4-1 with TRBJ1-1, with D uncertain. V lost 0 bases and J 4 bases, leaving 6 bases between the germline ends. This CDR3 region has 13 residues. Per germline, CDR1 MGHRA and CDR2 YSYEKL. CDR3 amino acids: CASSQEGGTEAFF. The CDR3 region has the DNA TGCGCCAGCAGCCAAGAGGGAGGCACTGAAGCTTTCTTT.

The rearrangement uses TRBV2 and TRBJ2-1, with TRBD2 matching 7 bases. This CDR3 is built from 16 residues. Trimming at V came to 7 bases and at J to 5 bases, leaving 14 bases not matched to a gene. Germline CDR1 is SNHLY and CDR2 is FYNNEI. CDR3 DNA sequence: TGTGCCAGCAAGTGGGGGGGAGAGTATGCCCACAATGAGCAGTTCTTC. Its protein is CASKWGGEYAHNEQFF.

The genes are TRBV27 and TRBJ2-1, with 8 nucleotides matching TRBD2. The CDR3 totals 13 residues. After removal of 3 bases from V and 6 bases from J, the junction contained 1 base not matched to a gene. Looked up from germline, CDR1 is MNHEY and CDR2 is SMNVEV (reference sequence). In nucleotides, the CDR3 is TGTGCCAGCAGTTTCCTAGCGGGCAATGAGCAGTTCTTC. Protein sequence: CASSFLAGNEQFF.

The rearrangement links TRBV4-1 to TRBJ2-1; TRBD2 aligns across 12 bases. V lost 1 base to trimming and J lost 5 bases; unmatched junction nucleotides: 6. CDR3 length: 17 amino acids. Germline V lookup: CDR1 MGHRA, CDR2 YSYEKL. CDR3: CASSQGRGLAGNNEQFF. The CDR3 DNA reads TGCGCCAGCAGCCAAGGCCGTGGACTAGCGGGAAACAATGAGCAGTTCTTC.

This chain links TRBV19 with TRBJ2-7; 11 positions match TRBD2. This CDR3 comprises 16 residues. With V trimmed by 4 bases and J by 2 bases, 7 bases remained unmatched. CDR1 and CDR2 (germline): LNHDA, SQIVND (reference sequence). The DNA for the CDR3 is TGTGCCAGTAGTAGGAAACCGACTAGCGGGGCCTACGAGCAGTACTTC. Translation: CASSRKPTSGAYEQYF. Looking up the rest from reference TRBV19 and TRBJ2-7 gives the full variable domain: DGGITQSPKYLFRKEGQNVTLSCEQNLNHDAMYWYRQDPGQGLRLIYYSQIVNDFQKGDIAEGYSVSREKKESFPLTVTSAQKNPTAFYLCASSRKPTSGAYEQYFGPGTRLTVT.

The chain joins TRBV6-1 to TRBJ1-5; tentatively, D is TRBD1 (5 bases). The germline V gene encodes CDR1 MNHNS and CDR2 SASEGT. Trimming removed 8 bases from V and 2 bases from J, with 16 bases in between. The CDR3 is 15 amino acids. The CDR3 nucleotides read TGTGCCAGCCAGGGAGCGGGTTTGGGCAATCAGCCCCAGCATTTT. Translation: CASQGAGLGNQPQHF.

This rearrangement joins TRBV7-2 to TRBJ1-1; D is ambiguous. CDR1 SGHTA and CDR2 FQGNSA come from the germline V gene. V gave up 3 bases and J gave up 5 bases, with 13 bases separating them. This CDR3 is built from 14 residues. The CDR3 protein is CASSFWIRGTEAFF. CDR3 sequence (DNA): TGTGCCAGCAGCTTTTGGATTCGAGGGACTGAAGCTTTCTTT.

This clone was observed a few times. The V call is TRBV29-1, the J call TRBJ1-1, with D possibly being TRBD1 (6 bases). This CDR3 has 12 amino acids. CDR1 SQVTM and CDR2 ANQGSEA come from the germline V gene. Trimming removed 8 bases at V and 4 bases at J, with 14 bases between. The CDR3 loop is CSTRTAFTEAFF. The CDR3 DNA is TGCAGCACCAGGACAGCCTTCACTGAAGCTTTCTTT.

The rearrangement uses TRBV18 and TRBJ2-1, with 14 bases matching TRBD2. Germline values: CDR1 KGHSH, CDR2 LQKENI. V gave up 4 bases and J gave up 1 base; unmatched junction bases: 9. The CDR3 runs to 19 residues. The CDR3 region is CASSRRLAGGPQSYNEQFF. In nucleotides, the CDR3 is TGTGCCAGCTCACGAAGACTAGCGGGAGGGCCGCAGTCCTACAATGAGCAGTTCTTC. The whole variable domain, remainder taken from reference TRBV18 and TRBJ2-1, is NAGVMQNPRHLVRRRGQEARLRCSPMKGHSHVYWYRQLPEEGLKFMVYLQKENIIDESGMPKERFSAEFPKEGPSILRIQQVVRGDSAAYFCASSRRLAGGPQSYNEQFFGPGTRLTVL.

This clone appeared a single time. This chain joins TRBV9 and TRBJ2-3; 9 nucleotides agree with TRBD2. CDR3 length: 16 amino acids. CDR1 and CDR2 (germline): SGDLS, YYNGEE. With V trimmed by 0 bases and J by 4 bases, 6 bases remained unmatched. Here the CDR3 DNA reads TGTGCCAGCAGCGTAGCTAGTAGCGGGAGATCAGATACGCAGTATTTT. This sequence encodes CASSVASSGRSDTQYF.

The chain is built from TRBV11-2 and TRBJ1-2; perhaps TRBD1 as D (6 bases). Trimming stripped 5 bases from V and 8 bases from J, with 21 bases between. This CDR3 is built from 15 residues. Germline V gene data show CDR1 as SGHAT and CDR2 as FQNNGV. CDR3 sequence: CASSPLQSRGRGYTF. The CDR3 DNA sequence: TGTGCCAGCAGCCCCCTTCAATCCAGGGGACGGGGCTACACCTTC. The full variable domain, rest sourced from reference TRBV11-2 and TRBJ1-2, is EAGVAQSPRYKIIEKRQSVAFWCNPISGHATLYWYQQILGQGPKLLIQFQNNGVVDDSQLPKDRFSAERLKGVDSTLKIQPAKLEDSAVYLCASSPLQSRGRGYTFGSGTRLTVV.

The rearrangement uses TRBV28 and TRBJ2-1, with D possibly matching TRBD2 (5 bases). Deletions cut 6 bases from V and 3 bases from J, with 18 bases between. Germline V gene lookup returns CDR1 MDHEN and CDR2 SYDVKM. CDR3 length equals 16 residues. CDR3 in DNA: TGTGCCAGCAGCTCATCCGGGCAGCGGTTCTACAATGAGCAGTTCTTC. Protein sequence: CASSSSGQRFYNEQFF.

The V gene is TRBV9, the J gene TRBJ2-7; D remains ambiguous. The ends were cut back, 4 bases at V and 0 bases at J, with 14 bases in the middle. This CDR3 contains 15 residues. CDR1 is SGDLS and CDR2 is YYNGEE in the germline V gene. CDR3 bases: TGTGCCAGCAGCCCCCCAGCAGCTAGCTCCTACGAGCAGTACTTC. It specifies CASSPPAASSYEQYF. The variable domain in full, completed from reference TRBV9 and TRBJ2-7, reads DSGVTQTPKHLITATGQRVTLRCSPRSGDLSVYWYQQSLDQGLQFLIQYYNGEERAKGNILERFSAQQFPDLHSELNLSSLELGDSALYFCASSPPAASSYEQYFGPGTRLTVT.

This clone came up once. The chain combines TRBV20-1 with TRBJ2-3, with D uncertain. Germline CDR1 reads DFQATT; CDR2 reads SNEGSKA (reference sequence). V dropped 6 bases and J dropped 4 bases, with 8 bases sitting between them. The length of the CDR3 is 11 residues. CDR3 DNA sequence: TGCAGTGCGAGTCACGCAGATACGCAGTATTTT. Translation gives CSASHADTQYF.

This clone showed up just once. This same CDR3 is encoded by further DNA sequences in the sample. The chain joins TRBV28 to TRBJ2-5; 7 nucleotides match TRBD1. V was clipped by 4 bases and J by 1 base; unmatched bases: 12. The length of the CDR3 is 17 residues. The germline gives CDR1 MDHEN, CDR2 SYDVKM. CDR3 region: CASSSPPLGTAQETQYF. DNA of the CDR3: TGTGCCAGCAGTTCCCCTCCTCTCGGGACAGCCCAAGAGACCCAGTACTTC.

V is TRBV23-1 and J is TRBJ2-7; D possibly corresponds to TRBD2 (5 bases). TRBV23-1 is sorted into the ORF group, with uncertain function. This CDR3 comprises 13 residues. Trimming removed 6 bases at V and 2 bases at J, with 11 bases between. The CDR3 nucleotides read TGCGCCAGCAGAGAGCGGCCGACCTACGAGCAGTACTTC. Translation: CASRERPTYEQYF.

This clone showed up just once. The chain uses TRBV28 and TRBJ2-1, with 10 bases fitting TRBD2. This CDR3 contains 20 residues. The junction had 15 bases not matched to a gene; V was cut back by 4 bases and J by 0 bases. Germline lookup yields CDR1 MDHEN and CDR2 SYDVKM. This CDR3 is CASSSPRASGSSRSYNEQFF. The CDR3 nucleotides read TGTGCCAGCAGTTCCCCGAGGGCTAGCGGGAGTTCCCGCTCCTACAATGAGCAGTTCTTC.

This clone was counted a few times. This chain uses TRBV5-4 with TRBJ2-1; 7 bases are a match to TRBD2. V shed 3 bases and J 4 bases; nucleotides not matched to a gene: 4. The CDR3 runs to 14 residues. Germline V gene data show CDR1 as SGHNT and CDR2 as YYREEE (reference sequence). CDR3 in DNA: TGTGCCAGCAGCTGGGGGGGTCAATACAATGAGCAGTTCTTC. This gives the protein CASSWGGQYNEQFF.

V and J are TRBV7-9 and TRBJ2-3; 10 bases map to TRBD2. With 1 base clipped from V and 4 bases from J, the junction kept 5 bases outside the gene matches. CDR1 and CDR2 (germline): SEHNR, FQNEAQ (reference sequence). This CDR3 is built from 16 residues. The CDR3 DNA follows: TGTGCCAGCAGCTTAGGGCTAGCGGGAGAAGCAGATACGCAGTATTTT. As protein: CASSLGLAGEADTQYF.

CDR3 nucleotide sequence: TGCGCCAGCAGCTTGGCCGGACAGGGGGCCGGGGAGCAGTACTTC. Translating it yields CASSLAGQGAGEQYF. V is TRBV5-1 and J is TRBJ2-7; 11 nucleotides line up with TRBD1. After removal of 0 bases from V and 7 bases from J, the junction contained 6 bases not matched to a gene. This CDR3 contains 15 residues. Germline V gene lookup returns CDR1 SGHRS and CDR2 YFSETQ.

The CDR3 is CASRLRTSGGNNEQFF. The CDR3, as DNA: TGTGCCAGCAGACTCAGGACTAGCGGAGGGAACAATGAGCAGTTCTTC. V usage is TRBV6-6 and J usage is TRBJ2-1; 10 nucleotides line up with TRBD2. Germline assignment: CDR1 MNHNY and CDR2 SVGAGI (reference sequence). The length of the CDR3 is 16 residues. Losses at the gene ends were 6 bases for V and 5 bases for J; bases not matched to a gene: 10.

This chain uses TRBV10-3 with TRBJ2-3; 9 bases are shared with TRBD2. J lost 11 bases, V lost 10 bases, and 16 bases had no gene match. The CDR3 contains 14 residues. The germline V gene encodes CDR1 ENHRY and CDR2 SYGVKD. The CDR3, as DNA: TGTGCCACCTGGAGTAGCGGGAGTCCGCGGGAGCAGTATTTT. It is translated as CATWSSGSPREQYF.

CDR3 sequence reads: CASSRDRGNQPQHF. The CDR3 nucleotides are TGTGCCAGCAGTAGGGACAGGGGTAATCAGCCCCAGCATTTT. This sequence joins TRBV6-5 and TRBJ1-5; 10 nucleotides match TRBD1. V was pared by 5 bases and J by 4 bases, with 2 bases of the junction left unmatched. The CDR3 runs to 14 residues. CDR1 and CDR2 (germline): MNHEY, SVGAGI.

The chain carries TRBV19 and TRBJ2-7; maybe TRBD1 (6 bases). The CDR3 is 13 amino acids. V lost 6 bases and J 11 bases, leaving 20 bases between the germline ends. Germline assignment: CDR1 LNHDA and CDR2 SQIVND (reference sequence). The CDR3 is CASSPQGMSGKYF. The CDR3, as DNA: TGTGCCAGTAGCCCACAGGGTATGTCTGGGAAGTACTTC.